This T cell receptor (beta chain) was sequenced for a study of blood T cell repertoires in COVID-19. Study in general: Samples taken during acute and convalescent COVID-19 were collected in the United States, Italy and Spain.

The CDR3 length is 13 residues. Germline values: CDR1 PRHDT, CDR2 FYEKMQ (reference sequence). Trimming cost V 5 bases and J 0 bases, with 7 bases left between them. The protocol was immunoSEQ multiplex PCR, while the TCRdb copy is restricted to in-frame clones and leaves out a portion. The sample records 85,000 to 120,000 clones, 60% to 80% being singletons. The receptor comes from a human donor with acute or convalescent COVID-19. The donor label of this sample is uncertain. The rearrangement uses TRBV13 and TRBJ1-1, with no clear D. Sequenced input: peripheral blood. CDR3 protein: CASSPPMNTEAFF. CDR3 nucleotides: TGTGCCAGCAGCCCCCCAATGAACACTGAAGCTTTCTTT.